This entry lists 14 T cell receptor beta chains sequenced from one sample in a study of tumor and adjacent non-tumor tissue in lung cancer. No cell sorting was done before RNA was extracted from the tissue. Three rounds of nested PCR, following a modified ARM-PCR protocol, produced the TCRbeta library. TCRdb re-derived calls from the multiplex PCR reads in MiXCR, one entry per CDR3 protein. The sample lists fewer than 120,000 distinct CDR3 sequences; over 75% were seen once. Specimen: lung tumor tissue. The receptors derive from a man aged 70 or older with non-small cell lung cancer.

For this clonotype: At one end the junction does not follow the germline gene, possibly because of a read error. The V gene is TRBV6-6, the J gene TRBJ1-3; 8 positions match TRBD1. Germline V gene data show CDR1 as MNHNY and CDR2 as SVGAGI (reference sequence). There are 15 residues in the CDR3. CDR3 DNA sequence: TGTGCCAGCATCTACCCAGGCAGGGGGCAATCCACCTTATATTTT. As protein: CASIYPGRGQSTLYF.

This chain joins TRBV6-2 or TRBV6-3 and TRBJ2-1; D not certain. Deletions cut 4 bases from V and 6 bases from J, with 10 bases between. Germline values: CDR1 MNHEY, CDR2 SVGEGT. This CDR3 contains 13 residues. CDR3 region: CASSSRICNEQFF. CDR3 coding DNA: TGTGCCAGCAGTTCGAGGATATGCAATGAGCAGTTCTTC.

A single count supports this clonotype. Germline is not matched at one junction end, which may reflect a read error. The V call is TRBV7-9, the J call TRBJ2-5; the D gene could be TRBD1 or TRBD2 (5 bases each). The germline V gene has CDR1 SEHNR and CDR2 FQNEAQ (reference sequence). The CDR3 runs to 15 residues. The CDR3 DNA sequence: TGTGCCAGCAGGTTAGTCGTGAGGGGTCGAGAGACCCAATACTTC. Its translation: CASRLVVRGRETQYF.

For this clonotype: An end of the junction does not agree with germline; a read error may underlie this. This chain links TRBV5-1 with TRBJ2-5; 7 bases agree with TRBD2. CDR3 length: 16 amino acids. From germline, CDR1 is SGHRS and CDR2 YFSETQ. CDR3 bases: TGCGCCAGCAGCCTGTACCTCGGGGGGTGCCAAGAGACCCAGTGCTTT. Encoded protein: CASSLYLGGCQETQCF.

Concerning this clonotype: The CDR3 does not end in the conserved phenylalanine or tryptophan, so this is likely a read error. The V gene is TRBV4-3, the J gene TRBJ2-1, with 7 positions matching TRBD2. The CDR3 sequence is 17 residues long. Germline loops: CDR1 LGHNA, CDR2 YSLEER. J was trimmed by 4 bases and V by 3 bases; bases with no gene match: 12. Written as DNA, the CDR3 is TGCGCCAGCAGCCATGACCCAGCGGGACCTGAATACAATGAGCAGTTCCTC. Amino acids: CASSHDPAGPEYNEQFL.

A word on this clonotype: A much larger clone lies a single base off, so this may be a read error. J is TRBJ2-3 and V is TRBV28, with D possibly being TRBD1 or TRBD2 (6 bases each). The CDR3 contains 15 residues. Germline values: CDR1 MDHEN, CDR2 SYDVKM. In nucleotides, the CDR3 is TGTGCCAGCAGTCCATTAAAGGGGGGCACAGATATGCAGTATTTT. Its protein is CASSPLKGGTDMQYF. The variable domain in full, completed from reference TRBV28 and TRBJ2-3, reads DVKVTQSSRYLVKRTGEKVFLECVQDMDHENMFWYRQDPGLGLRLIYFSYDVKMKEKGDIPEGYSVSREKKERFSLILESASTNQTSMYLCASSPLKGGTDMQYFGPGTRLTVL.

The chain carries TRBV18 and TRBJ2-7; D may be TRBD2 (5 bases). The germline V and J ends were trimmed by 2 bases and 7 bases, with 18 bases remaining between them. Germline values: CDR1 KGHSH, CDR2 LQKENI. CDR3 size: 15 residues. CDR3 residues: CASSPAATGNYEQYF. The DNA for the CDR3 is TGTGCCAGCTCACCAGCGGCGACGGGAAACTATGAGCAGTACTTC. Combining the CDR3 with reference TRBV18 and TRBJ2-7 gives the whole variable domain NAGVMQNPRHLVRRRGQEARLRCSPMKGHSHVYWYRQLPEEGLKFMVYLQKENIIDESGMPKERFSAEFPKEGPSILRIQQVVRGDSAAYFCASSPAATGNYEQYFGPGTRLTVT.

This clonotype has just a few counts. A much more abundant neighbour one base away suggests this may be a read error. V and J are TRBV20-1 and TRBJ2-7; no reliable D call. Germline-derived CDR1 and CDR2 are DFQATT and SNEGSKA (reference sequence). The CDR3 sequence is 13 residues long. The V and J ends lost 8 bases and 0 bases respectively, with 14 bases between them. The CDR3 loop reads CSTLEDYSYEQYF. The CDR3 DNA reads as TGCAGTACTCTAGAAGATTACTCCTACGAGCAGTACTTC.

A remark on this clonotype: The CDR3 does not close with the conserved phenylalanine or tryptophan, likely indicating a read error. The rearrangement links TRBV4-2 to TRBJ2-5, with 16 bases fitting TRBD2. The CDR3 spans 16 residues. Per germline, CDR1 LGHNA and CDR2 YNFKEQ. The V and J ends lost 3 bases and 5 bases, in that order; junction bases with no gene match: 3. The CDR3 region is CASSHGTSGRAETQYL. CDR3 sequence (DNA): TGTGCCAGCAGCCATGGGACTAGCGGGAGGGCGGAGACCCAGTACTTG.

This clonotype turned up a few times. This could be a read error, since a much larger clone is one nucleotide away. The CDR3 loop reads CVSSPTGYSGNTIYF. For the CDR3, the DNA is TGTGTCAGCAGTCCTACAGGGTACTCTGGAAACACCATATATTTT. V gene TRBV12-3 or TRBV12-4 combines with J gene TRBJ1-3, with D perhaps matching TRBD1 (6 bases). The CDR3 spans 15 residues.

V gene TRBV13 combines with J gene TRBJ2-7; either TRBD1 or TRBD2 may fit D (6 bases each). CDR3 length: 13 amino acids. Germline values: CDR1 PRHDT, CDR2 FYEKMQ (reference sequence). The V end lost 4 bases, the J end lost 11 bases, and 18 bases lay between the germline ends. The CDR3 protein is CASSSTKGEEEYF. CDR3 sequence (DNA): TGTGCCAGCAGCTCAACCAAGGGGGAGGAGGAGTACTTC.

A remark on this clonotype: The junction and the germline gene differ at one end; a read error may be behind it. The V call is TRBV4-1, the J call TRBJ2-5; TRBD2 might be the D (7 bases). Germline V gene data show CDR1 as MGHRA and CDR2 as YSYEKL. CDR3 length: 17 amino acids. DNA for the CDR3: TGCGCCAGCAGCCAAGATCCATCGCGGGGGCAACAGGAGACCCGGTACTTC. It specifies CASSQDPSRGQQETRYF.

In this sample, this clonotype turned up once. The junction does not match germline at one end; this may be a read error. The chain is built from TRBV29-1 and TRBJ1-1; D possibly corresponds to TRBD1 (5 bases). Germline CDR1 is SQVTM and CDR2 is ANQGSEA. CDR3 length: 15 amino acids. The CDR3 loop is CIVVEFGGMNTETFF. CDR3 DNA: TGCATCGTTGTTGAATTCGGGGGAATGAACACTGAAACTTTCTTT.

In regard to this clonotype: Germline and junction disagree at one end, which may indicate a read error. The J gene is TRBJ2-5, the V gene TRBV29-1, with D perhaps matching TRBD1 (7 bases). The CDR3 runs to 12 residues. Germline CDR1 reads SQVTM; CDR2 reads ANQGSEA. CDR3 sequence: CCVEAGGGTQYF. CDR3 nucleotides: TGCTGCGTCGAGGCAGGGGGAGGGACCCAGTACTTC.